Listed here are 23 T cell receptor beta chains from one sample, sequenced in a study of regulatory T cells in long-lasting Graves disease. Construction of the TCR beta libraries employed iRepertoire HTBI primers in conjunction with Arm-PCR of CDR3 regions. One entry per CDR3 protein results from TCRdb running MiXCR on the multiplex PCR reads. The repertoire holds under 350,000 distinct CDR3 sequences, with approximately 20% as singletons. Time point of the sample: persistent/refractory GD, antithyroid drugs over 5 years with positive TRAb. Making the TCR library involved RNA that had been extracted from PBMCs. Here the sequenced sample was peripheral blood mononuclear cells (PBMCs), taken when the disease was refractory, from a patient treated with antithyroid drugs. These receptors were taken from a female donor with Graves disease.

This clonotype was seen many times. The chain carries TRBV29-1 and TRBJ1-1; 8 bases fit TRBD1. V lost 7 bases, J lost 4 bases, and 8 bases stayed unmatched. The germline V gene encodes CDR1 SQVTM and CDR2 ANQGSEA. The CDR3 has 13 amino acids. The CDR3 region is CSDGGQGGTEAFF. The CDR3 DNA sequence: TGCAGCGACGGTGGACAGGGAGGCACTGAAGCTTTCTTT. Using reference TRBV29-1 and TRBJ1-1 for the parts outside the CDR3, the full variable domain is SAVISQKPSRDICQRGTSLTIQCQVDSQVTMMFWYRQQPGQSLTLIATANQGSEATYESGFVIDKFPISRPNLTFSTLTVSNMSPEDSSIYLCSDGGQGGTEAFFGQGTRLTVV.

This clonotype occurred a few times. The chain links TRBV30 to TRBJ2-5, with TRBD1 identical over 7 bases. The CDR3 has 15 residues. V was clipped by 0 bases and J by 2 bases; unmatched bases: 6. CDR1 is GTSNPN and CDR2 is SVGIG in the germline V gene (reference sequence). Here the CDR3 reads CAWSVLEGAQETQYF. Here the CDR3 DNA reads TGTGCCTGGAGTGTACTAGAGGGGGCTCAAGAGACCCAGTACTTC.

The chain couples TRBV5-1 to TRBJ1-1; D call uncertain. The V end lost 1 base, the J end lost 6 bases, and 16 bases lay between the germline ends. The V gene's germline CDR1 is SGHRS and CDR2 YFSETQ. This CDR3 comprises 15 residues. The CDR3 DNA sequence: TGCGCCAGCAGCTTGTCCATTGGGGTTGGGCCTGAAGCTTTCTTT. Encoded protein: CASSLSIGVGPEAFF.

This clonotype occurred many times. The chain links TRBV29-1 to TRBJ1-5; maybe TRBD1 (5 bases). V was pared by 4 bases and J by 1 base, with 17 bases between. The CDR3 runs 16 residues. Germline CDR1 and CDR2: SQVTM and ANQGSEA. The DNA for the CDR3 is TGCAGCGTTGTAGGAGGGAGTGGGGGGAGCAATCAGCCCCAGCATTTT. This sequence encodes CSVVGGSGGSNQPQHF.

This clonotype was picked up one time. This CDR3 is missing its conserved last phenylalanine or tryptophan, likely due to a read error. The V gene is TRBV2, the J gene TRBJ2-7; TRBD1 might be the D (7 bases). CDR1 and CDR2 (germline): SNHLY, FYNNEI. CDR3 size: 12 residues. The V end was cut by 11 bases, the J end by 0 bases, with 11 bases between. This chain's CDR3 is CASRGDSYEQYS. In DNA, the CDR3 is TGTGCCTCCAGGGGGGACTCCTACGAGCAGTACTCC.

Concerning this clonotype itself: A much larger clone lies a single base off, so this may be a read error. The chain is built from TRBV13 and TRBJ2-7, with D unresolved. CDR3 size: 15 residues. In germline, CDR1 is PRHDT, CDR2 FYEKMQ (reference sequence). Here the CDR3 DNA reads TGTGCCAGCAGCTTAGGGCTCGGCGGTTCCTACGAGCAGCACTTC. Translation: CASSLGLGGSYEQHF.

The V gene is TRBV20-1, the J gene TRBJ2-5, with 11 bases identical to TRBD2. The junction had 14 bases not matched to a gene; V was cut back by 1 base and J by 4 bases. The CDR3 is made up of 18 amino acids. CDR1 DFQATT and CDR2 SNEGSKA come from the germline V gene (reference sequence). CDR3 amino acids: CSARGPGGPSGRSETQYF. The DNA for the CDR3 is TGCAGTGCTAGAGGTCCTGGGGGTCCTAGCGGGAGGTCAGAGACCCAGTACTTC.

The table lists this clonotype with many counts. The chain employs TRBV30 and TRBJ1-1; 10 bases align to TRBD1. After removal of 3 bases from V and 4 bases from J, the junction contained 5 bases not matched to a gene. The germline CDR1 and CDR2 sequences are GTSNPN and SVGIG (reference sequence). The CDR3 runs 14 residues. The CDR3 DNA sequence: TGTGCCTGGAGAATCGGGACAGGGGCCACTGAAGCTTTCTTT. Protein sequence: CAWRIGTGATEAFF. The full variable domain, with the rest looked up from reference TRBV30 and TRBJ1-1, is SQTIHQWPATLVQPVGSPLSLECTVEGTSNPNLYWYRQAAGRGLQLLFYSVGIGQISSEVPQNLSASRPQDRQFILSSKKLLLSDSGFYLCAWRIGTGATEAFFGQGTRLTVV.

This clonotype was found a few times. The chain is built from TRBV2 and TRBJ2-2; TRBD2 might be the D (6 bases). The CDR3 spans 15 residues. V was shortened by 6 bases and J by 1 base, with 12 bases between the two germline ends. Germline CDR1 SNHLY, CDR2 FYNNEI. CDR3 loop: CASSGDSLNTGELFF. CDR3 DNA sequence: TGTGCCAGCAGCGGGGACTCTCTGAACACCGGGGAGCTGTTTTTT.

This clonotype is a singleton in its sample. The rearrangement uses TRBV20-1 and TRBJ1-4; TRBD1 matches at 10 bases. The germline V gene has CDR1 DFQATT and CDR2 SNEGSKA (reference sequence). The V segment lost 5 bases and the J segment 5 bases; nucleotides outside the gene matches: 11. This CDR3 is built from 16 residues. CDR3 nucleotide sequence: TGCAGTGCTGGTTCTTGGACAGGGGGTCCGAATGAAAAACTGTTTTTT. Translating it yields CSAGSWTGGPNEKLFF.

This clonotype was counted ten times or more. The chain combines TRBV6-5 with TRBJ2-7; D tentatively reads TRBD1 or TRBD2 (5 bases each). This CDR3 has 14 residues. V was clipped by 2 bases and J by 7 bases, with 15 bases between them. Per the germline V gene, CDR1 is MNHEY and CDR2 is SVGAGI. CDR3 sequence (DNA): TGTGCCAGCAGTTACAAGGGACCGACTTGGGAGCAGTACTTC. Its protein is CASSYKGPTWEQYF.

The chain is built from TRBV7-2 and TRBJ2-5; 10 positions match TRBD2. There are 17 residues in the CDR3. Germline CDR1 reads SGHTA; CDR2 reads FQGNSA. V was pared by 3 bases and J by 5 bases, with 12 bases of the junction left unmatched. The DNA of the CDR3 is TGTGCCAGCAGCTTTCCCGGGACTAGCGCCCTTAGTGAGACCCAGTACTTC. Translated, it gives CASSFPGTSALSETQYF. The variable domain in full, with the rest retrieved from reference TRBV7-2 and TRBJ2-5, is GAGVSQSPSNKVTEKGKDVELRCDPISGHTALYWYRQSLGQGLEFLIYFQGNSAPDKSGLPSDRFSAERTGGSVSTLTIQRTQQEDSAVYLCASSFPGTSALSETQYFGPGTRLLVL.

This clonotype was detected a few times. The CDR3 spells CASSLFQGILSGANVLTF. For the CDR3, the DNA is TGTGCCAGCAGCTTATTCCAGGGTATCCTCTCTGGGGCCAACGTCCTGACTTTC. This chain joins TRBV7-2 and TRBJ2-6; D is possibly TRBD1 (5 bases). Looked up from germline, CDR1 is SGHTA and CDR2 is FQGNSA. V lost 2 bases to trimming and J lost 0 bases, with 14 bases between them. CDR3 length: 18 amino acids.

Only a few counts were recorded for this clonotype. The chain is built from TRBV28 and TRBJ2-1; 8 nucleotides match TRBD2. V lost 11 bases, J lost 2 bases, and 11 bases stayed unmatched. This CDR3 is built from 15 residues. The germline CDR1 and CDR2 sequences are MDHEN and SYDVKM. The CDR3 here is CASLGAGVAYNEQFF. CDR3 DNA sequence: TGTGCCTCCCTTGGAGCGGGAGTTGCCTACAATGAGCAGTTCTTC.

There are a few counts of this clonotype. This chain uses TRBV6-1 with TRBJ1-5; D perhaps matches TRBD1 (5 bases). Germline V gene lookup returns CDR1 MNHNS and CDR2 SASEGT. This CDR3 is built from 14 residues. V lost 10 bases to trimming and J lost 2 bases, with 15 bases between them. Here the CDR3 reads CATQGAQGNQPQHF. DNA of the CDR3: TGTGCCACCCAAGGGGCGCAGGGCAATCAGCCCCAGCATTTT.

Ten or more counts support this clonotype. The chain recombines TRBV2 with TRBJ2-7; TRBD2 matches at 11 bases. V gave up 6 bases and J gave up 4 bases; unmatched junction bases: 5. In germline, CDR1 is SNHLY, CDR2 FYNNEI. This CDR3 spans 14 amino acids. As DNA, the CDR3 is TGTGCCAGCAGGGTTTCTAGCGGGAGGTACGAGCAGTACTTC. Translating it yields CASRVSSGRYEQYF.

This clonotype was counted many times. The rearrangement joins TRBV27 to TRBJ2-5; TRBD2 might be the D (5 bases). From germline, CDR1 is MNHEY and CDR2 SMNVEV (reference sequence). Trimming stripped 2 bases from V and 4 bases from J, with 11 bases between. The CDR3 has 14 residues. Written as DNA, the CDR3 is TGTGCCAGCAGTTTAAACCGGAGGCGAGAGACCCAGTACTTC. Translated: CASSLNRRRETQYF.

This clonotype was counted only a few times. V and J are TRBV5-1 and TRBJ2-2, with D unclear. Germline V gives CDR1 SGHRS, CDR2 YFSETQ. This CDR3 contains 15 residues. Trimming left V 4 bases short and J 0 bases short, with 10 bases between. CDR3 protein: CASSLLHSNTGELFF. CDR3 nucleotides: TGCGCCAGCAGCCTTCTCCATTCGAACACCGGGGAGCTGTTTTTT.

This clonotype came up a few times. This chain joins TRBV6-2 or TRBV6-3 and TRBJ2-1; the D is unclear. The CDR3 totals 13 residues. V was shortened by 4 bases and J by 9 bases, with 13 bases between the two germline ends. Germline CDR1 is MNHEY and CDR2 is SVGEGT. The CDR3 reads CASSSPVKGEQFF. In DNA, the CDR3 is TGTGCCAGCAGTTCACCTGTTAAGGGTGAGCAGTTCTTC.

This clonotype was recorded a few times. The genes are TRBV10-3 and TRBJ2-3; D is unclear. The germline CDR1 and CDR2 sequences are ENHRY and SYGVKD. The CDR3 is 13 residues long. With 2 bases removed from V and 3 bases from J, the gap between germline ends came to 6 bases. CDR3 sequence (DNA): TGTGCCATCAGTGAGCCCTTAACAGATACGCAGTATTTT. Its protein is CAISEPLTDTQYF.

Only a few counts were recorded for this clonotype. The CDR3 spells CASSSASGGVYNEQFF. CDR3 sequence (DNA): TGTGCCAGCAGTTCCGCTAGCGGGGGGGTCTACAATGAGCAGTTCTTC. This rearrangement joins TRBV28 to TRBJ2-1, with 12 positions matching TRBD2. This CDR3 has 16 residues. Trimming removed 4 bases from V and 3 bases from J; junction bases left unmatched: 4. CDR1 is MDHEN, CDR2 SYDVKM, per germline.

This clonotype was counted at least ten times. V and J are TRBV27 and TRBJ2-2; 7 positions match TRBD1. After removal of 6 bases from V and 1 base from J, the junction contained 8 bases not matched to a gene. This CDR3 is 16 amino acids long. CDR1 is MNHEY, CDR2 SMNVEV, per germline (reference sequence). This CDR3 is CASSLRQGWNTGELFF. For the CDR3, the DNA is TGTGCCAGCAGCCTCAGACAGGGATGGAACACCGGGGAGCTGTTTTTT.

The sample holds a few counts of this clonotype. This chain links TRBV29-1 with TRBJ2-5; D perhaps matches TRBD2 (5 bases). V was trimmed by 6 bases and J by 2 bases, leaving 7 bases between them. The CDR3 has 11 amino acids. Germline assignment: CDR1 SQVTM and CDR2 ANQGSEA. The CDR3 nucleotides read TGCAGCGTAGCGGAACAAGAGACCCAGTACTTC. Its translation: CSVAEQETQYF.